These 19 T cell receptor beta chains were all obtained from the same sample, sequenced in a study of long-term antiretroviral therapy in people with HIV. At survey level, the immunoSEQ assay was run in its v3.0 version. Produced via immunoSEQ multiplex PCR; TCRdb's table is partial and in-frame only. The table records 20,000 to 25,000 clones, 80% to 85% of them present only once. The sequences come from unsorted PBMCs, collected 0.1 years before starting antiretroviral therapy. These receptors all stem from a man aged 40-49 years with HIV.

The chain couples TRBV29-1 to TRBJ2-7; D possibly uses TRBD1 or TRBD2 (5 bases each). The CDR3 covers 15 residues. Trimming pared 5 bases from V and 3 bases from J, leaving 20 bases between. Germline V gene data show CDR1 as SQVTM and CDR2 as ANQGSEA. CDR3 sequence: CSVSGTPTSGYEQYF. In DNA form, the CDR3 reads TGCAGCGTTTCCGGGACCCCAACGTCAGGCTACGAGCAGTACTTC.

J is TRBJ2-7 and V is TRBV7-2; TRBD2 agrees at 12 bases. Per the germline V gene, CDR1 is SGHTA and CDR2 is FQGNSA. The CDR3 covers 16 residues. V shed 4 bases, J shed 3 bases, and the junction held 7 bases outside the gene matches. This chain's CDR3 is CASSWGTSGYYYEQYF. The CDR3 DNA reads TGTGCCAGCAGCTGGGGGACTAGCGGGTACTACTACGAGCAGTACTTC. The variable domain in full, with the rest retrieved from reference TRBV7-2 and TRBJ2-7, is GAGVSQSPSNKVTEKGKDVELRCDPISGHTALYWYRQSLGQGLEFLIYFQGNSAPDKSGLPSDRFSAERTGGSVSTLTIQRTQQEDSAVYLCASSWGTSGYYYEQYFGPGTRLTVT.

The V and J genes are TRBV5-5 and TRBJ2-5; 7 nucleotides agree with TRBD2. Germline values: CDR1 SGHKS, CDR2 YYEKEE (reference sequence). The CDR3 is made up of 14 amino acids. Trimming took 3 bases from V and 1 from J; bases not matched to a gene: 3. CDR3 residues: CASSWGGGQETQYF. CDR3 nucleotides: TGTGCCAGCAGCTGGGGGGGAGGCCAAGAGACCCAGTACTTC.

This clone appeared once. The chain uses TRBV2 and TRBJ1-5; D might be TRBD1 (6 bases). V lost 3 bases to trimming and J lost 5 bases, with 14 bases between them. Germline V gives CDR1 SNHLY, CDR2 FYNNEI. The length of the CDR3 is 15 residues. The CDR3 nucleotides are TGTGCCAGCAGTGAGGGGGGGGCTGACGATCAGCCCCAGCATTTT. This sequence encodes CASSEGGADDQPQHF.

The chain couples TRBV4-2 to TRBJ2-1; D gene uncertain. The CDR3 consists of 15 residues. V gave up 0 bases and J gave up 4 bases, with 10 bases separating them. Germline CDR1 LGHNA, CDR2 YNFKEQ. CDR3 nucleotides: TGTGCCAGCAGCCAAGATCGCTCGGTTTACAATGAGCAGTTCTTC. As protein: CASSQDRSVYNEQFF.

The J gene is TRBJ1-2, the V gene TRBV6-5; tentative D call: TRBD1 (6 bases). Trimming pared 5 bases from V and 13 bases from J, leaving 17 bases between. Germline V lookup: CDR1 MNHEY, CDR2 SVGAGI. The CDR3 contains 12 residues. The DNA of the CDR3 is TGTGCCAGCAGTCCCGGACAGCCTTCTGTCACCTTC. The encoded protein is CASSPGQPSVTF.

This clone was seen a few times. The chain employs TRBV4-3 and TRBJ1-1; D is perhaps TRBD1 (6 bases). V lost 4 bases, J lost 0 bases, and 12 bases lay in between. From germline, CDR1 is LGHNA and CDR2 YSLEER. The CDR3 runs 15 residues. The CDR3: CASSLYRDLNTEAFF. The CDR3 DNA reads as TGCGCCAGCAGCCTTTACAGGGACCTGAACACTGAAGCTTTCTTT.

This chain connects TRBV5-1 to TRBJ2-3; D is tentatively TRBD1 or TRBD2 (5 bases each). The V end was cut by 2 bases, the J end by 2 bases, with 12 bases between. Per the germline V gene, CDR1 is SGHRS and CDR2 is YFSETQ. This CDR3 is built from 15 residues. CDR3 in DNA: TGCGCCAGCAGCTTTGAGGGGCCCCACACAGATACGCAGTATTTT. Protein: CASSFEGPHTDTQYF. The full variable domain, in which reference TRBV5-1 and TRBJ2-3 provide the parts outside the CDR3, is KAGVTQTPRYLIKTRGQQVTLSCSPISGHRSVSWYQQTPGQGLQFLFEYFSETQRNKGNFPGRFSGRQFSNSRSEMNVSTLELGDSALYLCASSFEGPHTDTQYFGPGTRLTVL.

The chain uses TRBV9 and TRBJ2-1; D remains unclear. CDR3 length: 13 amino acids. Germline CDR1 reads SGDLS; CDR2 reads YYNGEE. V was pared by 2 bases and J by 10 bases, with 13 bases between. CDR3 nucleotides: TGTGCCAGCAGCGTGGATAACGTCGGCGAGCAGTTCTTC. It yields the protein CASSVDNVGEQFF.

The CDR3 sequence: CASNHREAPLHF. The CDR3 DNA reads as TGTGCCAGCAACCACAGGGAGGCACCCCTCCACTTT. V gene TRBV6-1 combines with J gene TRBJ1-6; D perhaps matches TRBD1 (6 bases). Germline-derived CDR1 and CDR2 are MNHNS and SASEGT. This CDR3 region has 12 residues. V was pared by 7 bases and J by 11 bases, with 12 bases between.

In this sample, this clone turned up a few times. This rearrangement joins TRBV7-8 to TRBJ2-3; 9 bases are shared with TRBD1. The CDR3 spans 16 residues. The J segment lost 4 bases and the V segment lost 2 bases, leaving 7 bases of the junction unmatched. Germline V lookup: CDR1 SGHVS, CDR2 FQNEAQ. The CDR3 loop reads CASSLLPGQGADTQYF. The CDR3 DNA follows: TGTGCCAGCAGCTTACTACCGGGACAGGGAGCAGATACGCAGTATTTT. Full variable domain (rest looked up from reference TRBV7-8 and TRBJ2-3): GAGVSQSPRYKVAKRGQDVALRCDPISGHVSLFWYQQALGQGPEFLTYFQNEAQLDKSGLPSDRFFAERPEGSVSTLKIQRTQQEDSAVYLCASSLLPGQGADTQYFGPGTRLTVL.

This chain connects TRBV7-2 to TRBJ2-3; D unresolved. The germline V gene has CDR1 SGHTA and CDR2 FQGNSA. The CDR3 contains 12 residues. V was pared by 7 bases and J by 5 bases, with 10 bases between. The CDR3, as DNA: TGTGCCAGCAACCGCCCCATAGATACGCAGTATTTT. Its protein product is CASNRPIDTQYF.

The chain joins TRBV7-2 to TRBJ2-6; possible D gene TRBD2, 7 bases. The germline V and J ends were trimmed by 2 bases and 0 bases, with 14 bases remaining between them. The CDR3 sequence is 18 residues long. CDR1 SGHTA and CDR2 FQGNSA come from the germline V gene. The CDR3 DNA reads as TGTGCCAGCAGCTTACGGGGGGCCCCGAGCTCTGGGGCCAACGTCCTGACTTTC. It is translated as CASSLRGAPSSGANVLTF.

Only one count was recorded for this clone. This chain uses TRBV11-2 with TRBJ2-7, with 13 positions matching TRBD2. The V and J ends lost 4 bases and 7 bases, in that order; junction bases with no gene match: 10. Per the germline V gene, CDR1 is SGHAT and CDR2 is FQNNGV. This CDR3 is built from 16 residues. The CDR3 nucleotides are TGTGCCAGCAGCTCGGTGGGACTAGCGGGACTCTTGGAGCAGTACTTC. Translation gives CASSSVGLAGLLEQYF.

The chain carries TRBV6-5 and TRBJ1-4; D unresolved. The V and J ends lost 5 bases and 8 bases respectively, with 15 bases between them. This CDR3 region has 14 residues. Germline V gene sequence: CDR1 MNHEY, CDR2 SVGAGI. Here the CDR3 reads CASSVGREREKLFF. The CDR3 nucleotides are TGTGCCAGCAGTGTCGGGAGGGAGCGGGAAAAACTGTTTTTT.

This clone has just a few counts. The chain joins TRBV28 to TRBJ1-2; TRBD1 matches at 7 bases. The CDR3 consists of 15 residues. Unmatched junction bases numbered 10, after V lost 7 bases and J lost 2 bases. The V gene's germline CDR1 is MDHEN and CDR2 SYDVKM. The CDR3, as DNA: TGTGCCAGCACTCCGTACAGGGGCCAGAACTATGGCTACACCTTC. Its protein is CASTPYRGQNYGYTF.

A single count supports this clone. This chain joins TRBV4-3 and TRBJ1-2, with D tentatively TRBD1 (6 bases). This CDR3 comprises 15 residues. Per the germline V gene, CDR1 is LGHNA and CDR2 is YSLEER. With 0 bases removed from V and 4 bases from J, the gap between germline ends came to 12 bases. CDR3 sequence: CASSQDVTGPYGYTF. The CDR3 bases are TGCGCCAGCAGCCAAGACGTTACAGGGCCCTATGGCTACACCTTC.

This clone was counted once. V and J are TRBV15 and TRBJ2-3; the D gene is possibly TRBD1 (5 bases). Germline CDR1 reads LNHNV; CDR2 reads YYDKDF (reference sequence). V was clipped by 2 bases and J by 1 base, with 10 bases between them. This CDR3 region has 15 residues. The CDR3 DNA sequence: TGTGCCACCAGCAGAAACAGGAAAGGCACAGATACGCAGTATTTT. This gives the protein CATSRNRKGTDTQYF.

There are a few counts of this clone. The gene calls are TRBV7-2 and TRBJ1-5, with 8 bases matching TRBD1. This CDR3 spans 14 amino acids. With V trimmed by 1 base and J by 4 bases, 0 bases remained unmatched. The germline V gene has CDR1 SGHTA and CDR2 FQGNSA. CDR3 sequence: CASSLGQGNQPQHF. The CDR3 region has the DNA TGTGCCAGCAGCTTAGGACAGGGGAATCAGCCCCAGCATTTT.